The clone carrying this T cell receptor beta chain was detected ten times or more. This CDR3 region has 13 residues. V trimming: 7 bases; J trimming: 5 bases; junction bases outside the gene matches: 8. The germline gives CDR1 GTSNPN, CDR2 SVGIG (reference sequence). TCR beta CDR3 regions were amplified from RNA. In the first-round RT-PCR of the TCR CDR3, the HTBI primer set was used. TCRdb reprocessed the multiplex PCR reads with MiXCR, giving one entry per CDR3 protein. This sample has hundreds of thousands of distinct CDR3 sequences, with 15% to 20% found just once. This entry comes from a study of T cells in Graves' hyperthyroidism and ophthalmopathy.

J is TRBJ1-2 and V is TRBV30, with TRBD1 matching over 9 bases. The clonotype originates from a man aged 35-49 years with Graves' ophthalmopathy. Input material: blood. CDR3 sequence reads: CASTFGQGYGYTF. The CDR3 coding sequence is TGTGCCTCAACGTTCGGACAGGGGTATGGCTACACCTTC.